The clone carrying this T cell receptor (beta chain) was detected only a few times. The data originate from a study of blood T cell repertoires in COVID-19. With 2 bases removed from V and 6 bases from J, the gap between germline ends came to 15 bases. Germline V CDR1 and CDR2: MNHEY, SMNVEV (reference sequence). This CDR3 has 15 residues. Methods used by the authors: Reference gene primer amplification yielded estimated nucleated cell counts. Repertoires were generated with immunoSEQ multiplex PCR, while TCRdb's copy carries only in-frame clones and drops some. That table gives V, J and clone size, and the DNA gave D and trimming. The sample has over 70,000 clones, about three quarters seen once.

The sample consisted of peripheral blood. The chain is built from TRBV27 and TRBJ2-3; maybe TRBD2 (6 bases). The clonotype originates from a woman aged 80 or older with active or convalescent COVID-19. This chain's CDR3 is CASSLTSWGGDTQYF. Here the CDR3 DNA reads TGTGCCAGCAGTTTAACTAGTTGGGGAGGTGATACGCAGTATTTT.